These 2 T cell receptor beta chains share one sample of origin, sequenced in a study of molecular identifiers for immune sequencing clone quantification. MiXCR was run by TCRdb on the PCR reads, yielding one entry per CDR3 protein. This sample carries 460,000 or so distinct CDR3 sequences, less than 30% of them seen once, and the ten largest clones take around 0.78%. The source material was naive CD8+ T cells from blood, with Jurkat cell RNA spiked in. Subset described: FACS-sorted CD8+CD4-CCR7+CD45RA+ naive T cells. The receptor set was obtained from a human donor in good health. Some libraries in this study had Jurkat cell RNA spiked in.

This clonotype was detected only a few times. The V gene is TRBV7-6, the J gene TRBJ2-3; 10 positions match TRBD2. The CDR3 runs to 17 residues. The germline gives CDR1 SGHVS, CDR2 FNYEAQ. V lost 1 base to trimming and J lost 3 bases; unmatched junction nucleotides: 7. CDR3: CASSLGASGGPTDTQYF. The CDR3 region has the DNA TGTGCCAGCAGCTTAGGGGCTAGCGGGGGTCCTACAGATACGCAGTATTTT. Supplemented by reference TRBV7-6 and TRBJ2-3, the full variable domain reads GAGVSQSPRYKVTKRGQDVALRCDPISGHVSLYWYRQALGQGPEFLTYFNYEAQQDKSGLPNDRFSAERPEGSISTLTIQRTEQRDSAMYRCASSLGASGGPTDTQYFGPGTRLTVL.

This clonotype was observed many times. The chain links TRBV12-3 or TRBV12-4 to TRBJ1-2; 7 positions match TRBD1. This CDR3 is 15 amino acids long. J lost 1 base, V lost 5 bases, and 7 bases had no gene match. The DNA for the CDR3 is TGTGCCAGCAGTAATAGGGACAGCAATAACTATGGCTACACCTTC. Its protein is CASSNRDSNNYGYTF.